A selection of T cell receptor beta chains follows, all from one sample in a study of blood T cells in healthy people across ages. In TCRdb, the 5' RACE reads were re-called with MiXCR into one record per CDR3 protein. There are about 580,000 distinct CDR3 sequences in the sample; 45% to 55% occur only once, and 20% to 25% lies in the top ten. Sequencing was done on a sample of blood. Source of these receptors: a man older than 75 in good health. CDR3s leave out the opening cysteine and the closing phenylalanine or tryptophan. The D gene is left open where the match is weak. Not every row has a clone size; where given, it reads once, few, many or a size class.

abundance	d_gene	v_gene	j_gene	CDR3aa
.	.	TRBV20-1	TRBJ2-7	SARGASGGAEQY
few	.	TRBV12-3/TRBV12-4	TRBJ1-1	ASSFSGDTEAF
many	.	TRBV6-6	TRBJ1-1	ASSSPQGNTEAF
few	.	TRBV29-1	TRBJ2-3	SAAGARPSTDTQY
once	.	TRBV4-3	TRBJ1-3	ASSQDFTLPGNTIY
.	.	TRBV20-1	TRBJ2-3	SARRWQGSTDTQY
.	.	TRBV29-1	TRBJ2-7	SVEEPGDTYEQY
once	.	TRBV6-5	TRBJ2-5	ASKSYLSGARETQY
.	.	TRBV7-2	TRBJ2-3	ASIRGAGTDTQY
.	.	TRBV2	TRBJ2-5	ASSWGGDQETQY
many	.	TRBV20-1	TRBJ2-1	SVRSGHGSF
.	TRBD1	TRBV20-1	TRBJ1-2	SARPGTGVTGYT
.	.	TRBV7-9	TRBJ1-6	ASSSSGTGSPLH
once	.	TRBV5-1	TRBJ1-1	ASSSTGEPNTEAF
.	.	TRBV7-2	TRBJ2-7	ASSPSHGSNYEQY
once	TRBD2	TRBV7-2	TRBJ2-7	VSSLAGRGTSGAPGY
.	.	TRBV20-1	TRBJ2-1	SARRDTEGSEQF
.	TRBD2	TRBV6-5	.	ASSYAGERWETQY
.	TRBD1	TRBV12-3/TRBV12-4	TRBJ1-2	ASRTLKGQDYGYT
few	TRBD2	TRBV7-2	TRBJ2-1	ASSYRTSGRFTYNEQF
.	.	TRBV6-6	TRBJ2-3	ASSYKSSITDTQY
few	.	TRBV9	TRBJ2-7	ASSVAGTRAYEQY
few	.	TRBV7-9	TRBJ1-1	ASSSYRQPNTEAF
once	TRBD2	TRBV20-1	TRBJ2-3	SASGLAGSDTQY
few	.	TRBV20-1	TRBJ1-4	SAIPPVPFNEKLF
few	TRBD2	TRBV20-1	TRBJ2-1	SARSGGTSLSGSYNEQF
few	.	TRBV9	TRBJ2-1	ASSVIAADEQF
few	.	TRBV28	TRBJ2-5	ASSKNREETQY
many	.	TRBV4-3	TRBJ2-7	ASSQDQQGTYEQY
many	TRBD1	TRBV6-5	TRBJ2-3	ASSSQGADTQY
few	.	TRBV20-1	TRBJ2-1	SARVGVAEQF
.	.	TRBV6-2/TRBV6-3	TRBJ2-1	ASSQGQTYNEQF
.	TRBD1	TRBV6-5	TRBJ2-4	TSSYSGTGMLATY
.	.	TRBV11-2	TRBJ2-1	ASSPGYSYNEQF
.	TRBD1	TRBV28	TRBJ2-3	ASSPDRGFTDTQY
.	.	TRBV30	TRBJ1-6	AVVGVFDNSPLH
.	.	TRBV7-2	TRBJ2-2	ASSLGLQANTGELF
few	TRBD1	TRBV7-2	TRBJ2-3	ASSLAQGAADTQY
.	TRBD2	TRBV12-3/TRBV12-4	TRBJ2-2	ASSLDSGGYTGELF
.	TRBD2	TRBV12-3/TRBV12-4	TRBJ2-3	ASASGRGAPDTQY
.	TRBD1	TRBV6-6	TRBJ1-6	ASSYGQGNSPPH
few	.	TRBV3-1	TRBJ2-3	ASSQGFTDTQY